Detailed here is one T cell receptor (beta chain). Its target is not known. Deletions cut 4 bases from V and 6 bases from J, with 16 bases between. The V gene's germline CDR1 is SGHRS and CDR2 YFSETQ. This CDR3 has 15 amino acids. The data belong to a study of T cells in localized non-small cell lung cancer. General study findings and limits: Sequencing was restricted to one tumor region; therefore, heterogeneity remains possible. The study detected a median roughly 61 of the top 100 tumor clones in adjacent lung.

The repertoire was sequenced with immunoSEQ multiplex PCR; TCRdb's copy has only in-frame clones and lacks some. Found here are around 33,000 clones, around 88% of them singletons; the top ten hold less than 9%. The clonotype originates from a woman between 35 and 70 years old with stage I lung adenocarcinoma. The chain is built from TRBV5-1 and TRBJ2-2; D is perhaps TRBD1 or TRBD2 (7 bases each). The sample in question was peripheral blood, obtained before any cancer treatment. This chain's CDR3 is CASSENRGGAGELFF. The CDR3, as DNA: TGCGCCAGCAGCGAGAACAGGGGAGGGGCCGGGGAGCTGTTTTTT.